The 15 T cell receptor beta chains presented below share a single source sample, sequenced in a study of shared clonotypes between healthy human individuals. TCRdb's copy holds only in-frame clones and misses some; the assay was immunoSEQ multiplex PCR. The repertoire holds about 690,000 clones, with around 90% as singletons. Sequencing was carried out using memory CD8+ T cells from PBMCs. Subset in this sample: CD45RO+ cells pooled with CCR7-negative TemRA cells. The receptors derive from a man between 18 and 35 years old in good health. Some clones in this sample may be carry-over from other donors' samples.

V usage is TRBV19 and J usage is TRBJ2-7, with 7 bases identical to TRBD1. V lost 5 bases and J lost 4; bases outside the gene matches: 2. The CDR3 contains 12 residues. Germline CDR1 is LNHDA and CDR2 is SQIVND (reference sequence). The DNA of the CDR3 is TGTGCCAGTAGTGAGACAGGGTACGAGCAGTACTTC. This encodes CASSETGYEQYF. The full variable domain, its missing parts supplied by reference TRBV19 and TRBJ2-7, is DGGITQSPKYLFRKEGQNVTLSCEQNLNHDAMYWYRQDPGQGLRLIYYSQIVNDFQKGDIAEGYSVSREKKESFPLTVTSAQKNPTAFYLCASSETGYEQYFGPGTRLTVT.

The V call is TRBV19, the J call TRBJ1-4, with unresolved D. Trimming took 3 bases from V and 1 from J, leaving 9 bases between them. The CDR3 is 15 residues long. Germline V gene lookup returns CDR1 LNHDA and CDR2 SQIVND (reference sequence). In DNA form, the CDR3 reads TGTGCCAGTAGTATGCGACGGGAAACTAATGAAAAACTGTTTTTT. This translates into CASSMRRETNEKLFF.

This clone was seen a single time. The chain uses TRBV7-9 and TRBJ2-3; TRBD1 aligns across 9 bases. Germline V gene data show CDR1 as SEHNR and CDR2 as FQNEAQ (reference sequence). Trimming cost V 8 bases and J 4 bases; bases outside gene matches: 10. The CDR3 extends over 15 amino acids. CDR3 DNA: TGTGCCAGCTTAGCCGGGACAGGGACCCCAGATACGCAGTATTTT. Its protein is CASLAGTGTPDTQYF. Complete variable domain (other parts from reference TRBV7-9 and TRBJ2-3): DTGVSQNPRHKITKRGQNVTFRCDPISEHNRLYWYRQTLGQGPEFLTYFQNEAQLEKSRLLSDRFSAERPKGSFSTLEIQRTEQGDSAMYLCASLAGTGTPDTQYFGPGTRLTVL.

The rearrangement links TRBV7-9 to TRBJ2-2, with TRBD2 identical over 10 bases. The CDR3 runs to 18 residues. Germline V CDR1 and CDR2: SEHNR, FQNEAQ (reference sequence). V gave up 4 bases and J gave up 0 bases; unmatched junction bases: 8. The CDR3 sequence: CASSSGGLAIANTGELFF. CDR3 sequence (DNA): TGTGCCAGCAGCTCGGGGGGACTAGCGATTGCGAACACCGGGGAGCTGTTTTTT.

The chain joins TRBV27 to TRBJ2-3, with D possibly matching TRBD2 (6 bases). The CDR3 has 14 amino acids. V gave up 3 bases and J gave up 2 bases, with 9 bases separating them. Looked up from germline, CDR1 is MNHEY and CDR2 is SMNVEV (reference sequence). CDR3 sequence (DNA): TGTGCCAGCAGTTTTCTAGCGCACACAGATACGCAGTATTTT. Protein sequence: CASSFLAHTDTQYF.

Written as DNA, the CDR3 is TGTGCCAGCAGCCAACTCTCAGCGGACCCAGGAACGTACGAGCAGTACTTC. This translates into CASSQLSADPGTYEQYF. The chain has TRBV14 and TRBJ2-7; D may be TRBD2 (5 bases). V was pared by 2 bases and J by 4 bases, with 21 bases between. CDR3 length: 17 residues. In germline, CDR1 is SGHDN, CDR2 FVKESK.

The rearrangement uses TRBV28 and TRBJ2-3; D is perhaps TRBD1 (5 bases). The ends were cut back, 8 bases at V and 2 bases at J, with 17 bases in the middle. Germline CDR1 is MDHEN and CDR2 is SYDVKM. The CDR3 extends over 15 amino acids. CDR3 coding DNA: TGTGCCAGCCTAAAGGGGTTTCCCCCCACAGATACGCAGTATTTT. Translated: CASLKGFPPTDTQYF.

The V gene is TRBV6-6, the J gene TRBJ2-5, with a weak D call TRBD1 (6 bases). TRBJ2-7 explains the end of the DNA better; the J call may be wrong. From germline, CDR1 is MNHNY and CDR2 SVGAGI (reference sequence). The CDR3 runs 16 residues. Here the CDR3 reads CASSPRNRDKAYEQYF. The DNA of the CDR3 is TGTGCCAGCAGTCCAAGAAACCGGGACAAGGCCTACGAGCAGTACTTC.

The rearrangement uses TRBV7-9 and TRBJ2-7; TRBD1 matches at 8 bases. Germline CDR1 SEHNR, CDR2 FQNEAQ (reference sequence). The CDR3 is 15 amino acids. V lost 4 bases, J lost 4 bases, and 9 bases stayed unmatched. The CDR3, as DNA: TGTGCCAGCAGCTGGGAAGGACAGGGTCATTACGAGCAGTACTTC. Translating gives CASSWEGQGHYEQYF.

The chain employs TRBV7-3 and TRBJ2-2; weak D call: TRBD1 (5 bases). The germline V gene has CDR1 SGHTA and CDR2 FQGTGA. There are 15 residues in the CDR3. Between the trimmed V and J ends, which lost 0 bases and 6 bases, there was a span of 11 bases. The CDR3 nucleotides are TGTGCCAGCAGCTTAACTGGGCAGGGTGCCGGGGAGCTGTTTTTT. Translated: CASSLTGQGAGELFF.

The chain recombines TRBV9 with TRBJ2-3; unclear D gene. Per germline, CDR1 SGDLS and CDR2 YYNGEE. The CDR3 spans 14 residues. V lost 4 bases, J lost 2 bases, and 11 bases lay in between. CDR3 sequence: CASSSGSFTDTQYF. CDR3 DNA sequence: TGTGCCAGCAGCTCCGGGTCCTTCACAGATACGCAGTATTTT.

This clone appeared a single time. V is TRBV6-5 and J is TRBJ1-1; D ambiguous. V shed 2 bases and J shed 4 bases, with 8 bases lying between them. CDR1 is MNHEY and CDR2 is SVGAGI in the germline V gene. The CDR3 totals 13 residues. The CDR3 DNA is TGTGCCAGCAGTTACGGGATGAGCACTGAAGCTTTCTTT. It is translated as CASSYGMSTEAFF.

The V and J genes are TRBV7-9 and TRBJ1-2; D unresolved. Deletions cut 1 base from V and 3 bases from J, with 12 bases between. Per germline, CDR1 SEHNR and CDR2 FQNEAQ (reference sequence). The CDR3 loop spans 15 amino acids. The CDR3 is CASSLGSGSDYGYTF. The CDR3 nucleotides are TGTGCCAGCAGCTTAGGATCGGGGAGTGACTATGGCTACACCTTC.

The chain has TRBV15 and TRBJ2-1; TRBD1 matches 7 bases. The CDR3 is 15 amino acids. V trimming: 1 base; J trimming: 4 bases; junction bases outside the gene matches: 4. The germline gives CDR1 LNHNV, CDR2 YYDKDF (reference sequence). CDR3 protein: CATSRAQGVYNEQFF. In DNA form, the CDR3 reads TGTGCCACCAGCAGAGCCCAGGGGGTGTACAATGAGCAGTTCTTC.

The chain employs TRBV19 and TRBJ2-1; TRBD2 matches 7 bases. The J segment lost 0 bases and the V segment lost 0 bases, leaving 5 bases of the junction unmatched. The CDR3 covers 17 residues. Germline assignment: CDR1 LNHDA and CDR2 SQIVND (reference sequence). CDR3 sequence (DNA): TGTGCCAGTAGTATAGATCCAGCGGGAAGCTCCTACAATGAGCAGTTCTTC. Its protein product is CASSIDPAGSSYNEQFF. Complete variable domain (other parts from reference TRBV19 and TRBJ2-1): DGGITQSPKYLFRKEGQNVTLSCEQNLNHDAMYWYRQDPGQGLRLIYYSQIVNDFQKGDIAEGYSVSREKKESFPLTVTSAQKNPTAFYLCASSIDPAGSSYNEQFFGPGTRLTVL.